This T cell receptor (beta chain) was documented in a study of cytomegalovirus exposure and HLA in healthy donors. Regarding the study as a whole: TCR beta V- and J-gene trimming, according to a later analysis, was linked to a missense DCLRE1C variant. When the data were analyzed later, several of the most significant clusters appeared to be linked to common viral pathogens. TCR association rates varied by HLA locus in a later analysis, with DRB1 highest and HLA-C lowest. About 87% or about 30% of the time was how often most TCR beta V segments were productive, according to an earlier analysis.

In the PCR, 60 Vbeta and 13 Jbeta primers were used. Produced via immunoSEQ multiplex PCR; TCRdb's table is partial and in-frame only. The profile shows under 110,000 clones, 76% of them singletons. V dropped 3 bases and J dropped 0 bases, with 8 bases sitting between them. Per germline, CDR1 SEHNR and CDR2 FQNEAQ (reference sequence). The CDR3 spans 14 residues. As for this clone: Antigen unknown.

Material for sequencing was PBMCs. The V gene is TRBV7-9, the J gene TRBJ1-1; a weak D match, TRBD1 (6 bases). The receptor was derived from a man aged 40-50 years in good health and CMV-seronegative. The CDR3, as DNA: TGTGCCAGCAGCTTTGGGACACTGAACACTGAAGCTTTCTTT. Protein: CASSFGTLNTEAFF.